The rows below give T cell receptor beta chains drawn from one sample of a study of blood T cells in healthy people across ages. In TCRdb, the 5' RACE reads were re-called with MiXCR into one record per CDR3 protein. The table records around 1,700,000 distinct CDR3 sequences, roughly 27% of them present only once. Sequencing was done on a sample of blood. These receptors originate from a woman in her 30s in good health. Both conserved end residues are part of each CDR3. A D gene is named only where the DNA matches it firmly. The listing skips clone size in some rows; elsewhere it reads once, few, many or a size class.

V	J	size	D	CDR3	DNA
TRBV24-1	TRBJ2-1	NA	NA	CATSDYGAGPNEQFF	TGTGCCACCAGTGATTACGGAGCGGGCCCCAATGAGCAGTTCTTC
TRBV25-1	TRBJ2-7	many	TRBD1	CASRDRVTYEQYF	TGTGCCAGCAGAGACAGGGTCACCTACGAGCAGTACTTC
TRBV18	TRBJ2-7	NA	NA	CASSRTGAPPLGLSEQYF	TGTGCCAGCTCACGGACCGGGGCACCTCCTCTGGGGCTTTCCGAGCAGTACTTC
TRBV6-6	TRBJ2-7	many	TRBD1	CAVRDRVTYEQYF	TGTGCCGTGCGGGACAGGGTCACCTACGAGCAGTACTTC
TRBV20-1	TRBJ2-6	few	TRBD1	CSASSGRDRTPGANVLTF	TGCAGTGCTAGTTCCGGCCGGGACAGGACGCCTGGGGCCAACGTCCTGACTTTC
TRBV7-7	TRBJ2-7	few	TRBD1	CANRLTGGVVGTYEQYF	TGTGCCAACCGATTGACAGGGGGAGTAGTAGGGACCTACGAGCAGTACTTC
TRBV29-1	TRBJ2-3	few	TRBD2	CSLLAGTTDTQYF	TGCAGCCTGTTAGCGGGGACCACAGATACGCAGTATTTT
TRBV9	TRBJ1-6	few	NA	CASSVAPTAGNSPLHF	TGTGCCAGCAGCGTAGCCCCTACAGCTGGTAATTCACCCCTCCACTTT
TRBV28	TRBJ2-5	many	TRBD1	CASSFASPGTGGLEQYF	TGTGCCAGCAGTTTCGCCAGCCCAGGGACAGGGGGCTTGGAGCAGTACTTC
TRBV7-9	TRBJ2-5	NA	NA	CASSLALVQGTQYF	TGTGCCAGCAGCTTAGCGCTAGTCCAGGGGACCCAGTACTTC
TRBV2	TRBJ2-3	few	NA	CASKRTITDTQYF	TGTGCCAGCAAGCGGACGATCACAGATACGCAGTATTTT
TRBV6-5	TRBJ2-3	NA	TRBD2	CASTPKAGSSTDTQYF	TGTGCCAGCACCCCCAAAGCGGGATCGTCCACAGATACGCAGTATTTT
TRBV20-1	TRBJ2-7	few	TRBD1	CSAYATGGPYEQYF	TGCAGTGCTTATGCAACAGGGGGCCCCTACGAGCAGTACTTC
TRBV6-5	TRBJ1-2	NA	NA	CASSYLIGMGSYTF	TGTGCCAGCAGTTACTTAATAGGGATGGGGAGCTACACCTTC
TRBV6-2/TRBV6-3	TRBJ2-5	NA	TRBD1	CASRAYHGTDKETQYF	TGTGCCAGTCGAGCTTACCACGGGACAGATAAAGAGACCCAGTACTTC
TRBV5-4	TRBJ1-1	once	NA	CASSSAMRRDAEAFF	TGTGCCAGCAGCTCCGCCATGAGACGTGACGCTGAAGCTTTCTTT
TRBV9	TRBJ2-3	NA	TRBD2	CASTIEASGRSDTQYF	TGTGCCAGCACCATCGAGGCTAGCGGGAGATCAGATACGCAGTATTTT
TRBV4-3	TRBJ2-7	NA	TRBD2	CASFTPVSGRDYNEQYF	TGCGCCAGCTTCACGCCCGTTAGCGGGAGGGACTACAATGAGCAGTACTTC
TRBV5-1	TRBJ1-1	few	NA	CASSLEPNRDTEAFF	TGCGCCAGCAGCTTGGAACCAAATCGGGACACTGAAGCTTTCTTT
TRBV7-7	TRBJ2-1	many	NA	CASSPTRDHEQFF	TGTGCCAGCAGCCCCACTAGAGACCATGAGCAGTTCTTC
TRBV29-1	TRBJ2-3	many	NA	CSVEEVNVDTQYF	TGCAGCGTTGAAGAAGTCAATGTCGATACGCAGTATTTT
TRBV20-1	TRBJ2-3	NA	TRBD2	CSAPTYILARRGDTQYF	TGCAGTGCTCCCACCTATATACTAGCGCGTAGAGGGGATACACAGTATTTT
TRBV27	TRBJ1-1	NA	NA	CSSFGARNTEAFF	TGTAGCAGTTTTGGGGCCCGGAACACTGAAGCTTTCTTT
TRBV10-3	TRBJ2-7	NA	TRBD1	CAISDPGQDSTHEQYF	TGTGCCATCAGTGACCCCGGACAGGACTCAACCCACGAGCAGTACTTC
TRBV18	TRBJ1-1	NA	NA	CASSTSLNTEAFF	TGTGCCAGCTCCACAAGTCTGAACACTGAAGCTTTCTTT
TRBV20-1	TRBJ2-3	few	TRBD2	CSAPIAGMSDTQYF	TGCAGTGCCCCGATAGCGGGAATGTCAGATACGCAGTATTTT
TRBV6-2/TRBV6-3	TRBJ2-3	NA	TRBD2	CASSSIRAPGRAGDTQYF	TGTGCCAGCAGTTCGATACGCGCCCCAGGGAGGGCGGGAGATACGCAGTATTTT
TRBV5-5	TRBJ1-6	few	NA	CATRSVTGGSNSPLHF	TGTGCCACGCGGTCTGTAACCGGGGGCTCAAATTCACCCCTCCACTTT
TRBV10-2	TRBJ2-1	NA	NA	CASSDLGRVGSDEQFF	TGCGCCAGCAGTGACTTGGGCAGGGTGGGCTCTGATGAGCAGTTCTTC
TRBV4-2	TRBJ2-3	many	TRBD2	CASSQASGGAMDTDTQYF	TGTGCCAGCAGCCAAGCAAGCGGGGGGGCCATGGACACAGATACGCAGTATTTT
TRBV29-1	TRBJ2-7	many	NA	CSVEMAGDEQYF	TGCAGCGTTGAAATGGCAGGGGACGAGCAGTACTTC
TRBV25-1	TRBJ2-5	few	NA	CASSDHSGETQYF	TGTGCCAGCAGTGATCACAGCGGGGAGACCCAGTACTTC
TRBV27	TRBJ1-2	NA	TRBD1	CASSPAQGARYGYTF	TGTGCCAGCAGCCCAGCACAGGGGGCGCGATATGGCTACACCTTC
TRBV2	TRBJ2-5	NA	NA	CASSIQTGETQYF	TGTGCCAGCAGTATTCAGACCGGGGAGACCCAGTACTTC
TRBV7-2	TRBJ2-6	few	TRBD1	CASSLGTAPWANVLTF	TGTGCCAGCAGCTTGGGGACAGCCCCATGGGCCAACGTCCTGACTTTC
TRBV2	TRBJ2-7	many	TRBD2	CASSGGGDPRYEQYF	TGTGCCAGCAGTGGGGGGGGGGATCCTCGGTACGAGCAGTACTTC
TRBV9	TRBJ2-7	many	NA	CASSVAPGLQYEQYF	TGTGCCAGCAGCGTAGCTCCAGGACTGCAATACGAGCAGTACTTC
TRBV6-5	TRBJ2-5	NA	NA	CASSYTASGIQETQYF	TGTGCCAGCAGTTATACGGCTAGTGGGATCCAAGAGACCCAGTACTTC
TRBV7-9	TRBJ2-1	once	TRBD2	CASNFGGRTNEQFF	TGTGCCAGCAACTTCGGCGGGAGAACGAATGAGCAGTTCTTC
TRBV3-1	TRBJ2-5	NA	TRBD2	CASSHFGGGETQYF	TGTGCCAGCAGCCATTTCGGGGGGGGAGAGACCCAGTACTTC
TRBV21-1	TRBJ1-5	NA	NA	CASSKGGQGARQPQHF	TGTGCCAGCAGCAAAGGTGGACAGGGGGCTCGGCAGCCCCAGCATTTT
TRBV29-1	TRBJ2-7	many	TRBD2	CSVVAGVSYEQYF	TGCAGCGTTGTTGCGGGGGTTTCCTACGAGCAGTACTTC
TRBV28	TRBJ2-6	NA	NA	CASSSRSEAGANVLTF	TGTGCCAGCAGCTCCCGCTCGGAGGCTGGGGCCAACGTCCTGACTTTC
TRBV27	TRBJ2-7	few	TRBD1	CASSLAPGTGPYEQYF	TGTGCCAGCAGTTTAGCCCCCGGGACAGGGCCCTACGAGCAGTACTTC